The clone carrying this T cell receptor (beta chain) was detected ten times or more. The sample comes from a study of T cells in Graves' hyperthyroidism and ophthalmopathy. With a duration under 2 months, the hyperthyroidism was newly diagnosed in patients aged 18 to 65. Criteria for exclusion of patients were uncontrolled infection, other autoimmune disease, pregnancy or lactation. The source of the PBMCs was 10 ml of fresh peripheral blood. The ends were cut back, 0 bases at V and 6 bases at J, with 12 bases in the middle. CDR1 LGHNA and CDR2 YNFKEQ come from the germline V gene. This CDR3 has 15 residues. RNA transcripts gave rise to amplified TCR beta CDR3 regions. RT-PCR in the first round (using the HTBI primer set) targeted the TCR CDR3. Using its own MiXCR run on the multiplex PCR reads, TCRdb lists one record per CDR3 protein. The sample shows a few hundred thousand distinct CDR3 sequences, about 15% of them seen only once.

The chain carries TRBV4-2 and TRBJ2-1, with D perhaps TRBD1 (5 bases). This clonotype was obtained from a woman aged 25 to 39 with Graves' hyperthyroidism that later progressed to Graves' ophthalmopathy. Sequenced sample: blood. For the CDR3, the DNA is TGTGCCAGCAGCCAAGAGGCCAGGGAAACCAATGAGCAGTTCTTC. It yields the protein CASSQEARETNEQFF.